This TCR beta chain is from a study of PD-1 blockade in classical Hodgkin lymphoma. A remark on this clone: Its antigen is currently unknown.

The germline V and J ends were trimmed by 0 bases and 7 bases, with 8 bases remaining between them. Germline-derived CDR1 and CDR2 are SGHRS and YFSETQ. This CDR3 contains 13 residues. Data came from immunoSEQ multiplex PCR; TCRdb stores just in-frame clones and leaves some out. This sample has 99,000 or so clones, with about nine tenths found just once. As for time point: cycle 4 day 1 (C4D1), after more than 5 weeks of nivolumab. Every patient experienced relapse after autologous stem cell transplantation, and brentuximab vedotin exposure varied. Patients' outcomes at their best amounted to complete response, partial response or progressive disease. Whole-study results and caveats: Exclusion applied to patients who initiated nivolumab less than 1 year following ASCT. Significant TCR diversity gains by C4D1 occurred in CD4+ but not CD8+ cells.

J is TRBJ1-5 and V is TRBV5-1; D not resolved. Source: peripheral blood mononuclear cells (PBMCs), taken before the fourth cycle of nivolumab. The receptor was derived from a human donor with classical Hodgkin lymphoma. CDR3 bases: TGCGCCAGCAGCTTGGAGGGAGGGCAGCCCCAGCATTTT. Translation gives CASSLEGGQPQHF.